This T cell receptor (beta chain) was documented in a study of blood T cell repertoires in COVID-19 (dated by TCRdb to about 2020). Concerning the study at large: Collaborator samples came from the United States, Italy and Spain and covered acute and convalescent phases of COVID-19. The material from the prospective study consisted of cDNA or gDNA derived from T cells, B-cell-depleted T cells, or PBMCs. The repertoires were released in a freely available public database meant as a resource for research on the immune response to SARS-CoV-2. A de-identified subject ID, COVID-19 status, age in years and sex were almost always included in the sample metadata. Samples were obtained from the ongoing ImmuneRACE study (first 160 participants) and from about 1,300 subjects provided by 6 global collaborators. Where available, HLA class I and class II types were obtained from metadata supplied by the sample provider rather than from assay-based typing. Subjects who had been exposed to COVID-19, were actively infected with it, or had recovered from it provided the deeply sampled blood TCRbeta repertoires that made up the dataset. General study outcomes and caveats: Clinical and demographic metadata were provided uncurated, with the amount varying by source and participant.

To note about this clone: The antigen it binds to is not known. No base-level quality is on record; no much larger clone is a single base apart.

Participants in the prospective study were enrolled through a virtual design, were aged about 18 to 100 years, and lived in 20 to 30 United States geographic areas. To assign participants to cohorts, the prospective study relied on clinical history that participants themselves reported in a screening survey and a study questionnaire. Recovered participants in ImmuneRACE Cohort 3 were defined as having two consecutive negative NP/OP PCR tests, clearance from a healthcare professional, or resolution of symptoms. In the prospective study, mobile phlebotomists collected whole blood, serum and a nasopharyngeal or oropharyngeal swab from each participant. Participants in the prospective study had the option to provide additional blood draws and questionnaires over an approximately 2-month period. Blood samples from the prospective study were shipped frozen or at room temperature prior to DNA extraction.

TCRbeta CDR3 regions were amplified from genomic DNA by means of the immunoSEQ Assay, a bias-controlled multiplex PCR. The source study handled its data this way. Nucleated cell counts per sample were estimated from amplification of reference gene primers within the assay. Sequence reads were collapsed and filtered to measure the absolute abundance of every unique TCRbeta CDR3 rearrangement. Productive Simpson clonality was computed per sample as the square root of Simpson's diversity index over productive rearrangements. The table comes from immuneACCESS by way of TCRdb, which keeps in-frame sequences with V and J called. Part of the clones is missing from these tables; in studies checked, under half for an unresolved V gene and the rest for unknown reasons. The DNA was the basis for D and trimming; V, J and clone size are from that table. The sample table records 200,000 to 250,000 clones; roughly 79% of these occur just once. The top ten clonotypes cover about 15% of the sample.

Counted from cysteine to phenylalanine, this CDR3 has 15 amino acids. Only the CDR3 region is kept as DNA, spanning 45 bases read in frame from base 1. The germline V gene supplies CDR1 SGHRS and CDR2 YFSETQ. V has 0 bases trimmed and J has 9 bases trimmed; junction bases matching no gene number 9. The source of this sequence is a man aged 35-49 years who had recovered from COVID-19. Sequenced material: PBMCs or T cells enriched from blood (not recorded which). In this chain, TRBV5-1 is recombined with TRBJ1-3; the junction holds 7 bases that match TRBD1. In nucleotide form, the sequence is TGCGCCAGCAGCTTGGCCGAGACAGGGAGTACCACCATATATTTT. It codes for CASSLAETGSTTIYF.